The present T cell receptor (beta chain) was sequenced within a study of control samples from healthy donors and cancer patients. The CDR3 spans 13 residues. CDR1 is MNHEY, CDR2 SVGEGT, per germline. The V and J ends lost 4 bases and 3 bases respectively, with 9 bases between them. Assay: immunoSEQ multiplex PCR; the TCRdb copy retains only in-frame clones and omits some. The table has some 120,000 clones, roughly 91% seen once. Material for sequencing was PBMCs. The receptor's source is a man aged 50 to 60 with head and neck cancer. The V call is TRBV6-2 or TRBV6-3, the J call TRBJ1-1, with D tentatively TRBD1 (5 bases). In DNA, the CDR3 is TGTGCCAGCAGTTTCGACAGACACACTGAAGCTTTCTTT. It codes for CASSFDRHTEAFF.